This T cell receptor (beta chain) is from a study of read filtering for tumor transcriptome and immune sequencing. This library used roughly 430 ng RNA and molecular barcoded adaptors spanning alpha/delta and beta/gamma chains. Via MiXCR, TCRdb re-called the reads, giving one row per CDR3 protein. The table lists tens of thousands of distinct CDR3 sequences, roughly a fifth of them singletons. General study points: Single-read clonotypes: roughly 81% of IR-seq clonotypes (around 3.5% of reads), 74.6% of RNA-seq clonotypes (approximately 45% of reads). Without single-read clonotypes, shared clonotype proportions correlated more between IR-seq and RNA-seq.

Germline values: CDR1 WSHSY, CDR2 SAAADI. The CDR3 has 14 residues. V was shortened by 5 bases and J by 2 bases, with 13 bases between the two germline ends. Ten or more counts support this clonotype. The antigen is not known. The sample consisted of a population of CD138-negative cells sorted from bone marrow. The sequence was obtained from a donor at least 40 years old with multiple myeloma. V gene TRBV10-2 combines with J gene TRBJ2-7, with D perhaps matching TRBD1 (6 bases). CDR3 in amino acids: CASSYIGQTYEQYF. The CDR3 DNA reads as TGCGCCAGCAGTTATATAGGACAGACCTACGAGCAGTACTTC.